Ten or more counts support the clone carrying this T cell receptor beta chain. The antigen is undetermined. Certain patients were not enrolled. These were patients with other autoimmune diseases, uncontrolled infections, pregnancy or lactation. The CDR3 extends over 13 amino acids. Between the trimmed V and J ends, which lost 7 bases and 1 base, there was a span of 8 bases. Germline CDR1 is GTSNPN and CDR2 is SVGIG (reference sequence). Investigators amplified TCR beta CDR3 regions from RNA transcripts. The workflow started with a first-round RT-PCR run with HTBI primers and then moved on to a second-round multiplex PCR. TCRdb reprocessed the multiplex PCR reads with MiXCR, giving one entry per CDR3 protein. The sample has roughly 50,000 distinct CDR3 sequences, roughly half seen once; the top ten hold roughly 4.3%. The entry originates in a study of Graves' ophthalmopathy and Graves' hyperthyroidism.

Broader study findings: Most thyroid clonotypes with frequency above 0.001 were detected in blood too.

The V gene is TRBV30, the J gene TRBJ2-6; D ambiguous. The receptor's source is an adult woman with Graves' ophthalmopathy. Material for sequencing was peripheral blood. CDR3 coding DNA: TGTGCCTTGAAACCTTCTGGGGCCAACGTCCTGACTTTC. This codes for CALKPSGANVLTF. The full variable domain, with the rest looked up from reference TRBV30 and TRBJ2-6, is SQTIHQWPATLVQPVGSPLSLECTVEGTSNPNLYWYRQAAGRGLQLLFYSVGIGQISSEVPQNLSASRPQDRQFILSSKKLLLSDSGFYLCALKPSGANVLTFGAGSRLTVL.